This T cell receptor (beta chain) was profiled in a study of T cells in Graves' hyperthyroidism and ophthalmopathy. CDR1 and CDR2 (germline): SEHNR, FQNEAQ (reference sequence). Both ends counted, the CDR3 spans 8 residues. The TCR beta CDR3 regions underwent amplification using RNA transcripts as the source. In the first-round RT-PCR of the TCR CDR3, the HTBI primer set was used. Via MiXCR, TCRdb re-called the multiplex PCR reads, giving one row per CDR3 protein. The data contain roughly 45,000 distinct CDR3 sequences, 45% to 50% of them seen just once; the ten biggest clones take up over 30%. Graves' hyperthyroidism without ophthalmopathy progression within 18 months was termed stable. Points on this clonotype: The antigen remains unidentified. No conserved phenylalanine or tryptophan is present at the end of the CDR3, so a read error is the likely explanation. It is unclear where the CDR3 begins or ends on the DNA, so no DNA is shown, and the CDR3 is as TCRdb lists it.

General observations from the study: Prediction of ophthalmopathy progression came a median around 6.1 months pre-onset. In blood, most of the thyroid clonotypes expanded above 0.001 were also present.

Sequenced: peripheral blood or thyroid tissue (not recorded which). This sequence was found in a woman between 50 and 59 years old with Graves' hyperthyroidism. The chain carries TRBV7-9 and TRBJ2-7; the table calls TRBD2, which could not be checked here. Here the CDR3 reads CASSHIAG.